These 22 T cell receptor beta chains were sequenced from one sample in a study of blood T cells in healthy people across ages. Together with a sample-barcoded 5' primer, a J-beta primer mix was included in a second PCR lasting about 7 to 11 cycles. From the 5' RACE reads, TCRdb called clonotypes with MiXCR, one entry per CDR3 protein. The sample contains fewer than 600,000 distinct CDR3 sequences, approximately 26% of which appear only once. These data also featured in a second study, about T cells of mothers and their children.

The specimen was blood. These receptors came from a boy under 10 years old in good health.

The chain carries TRBV9 and TRBJ1-5; D gene uncertain. Germline CDR1 and CDR2: SGDLS and YYNGEE. The CDR3 consists of 15 residues. The V end was cut by 0 bases, the J end by 4 bases, with 11 bases between. The CDR3 sequence: CASSVAGNGNQPQHF. The CDR3 coding sequence is TGTGCCAGCAGCGTAGCTGGGAACGGGAATCAGCCCCAGCATTTT.

This clonotype was detected only once. V gene TRBV7-9 combines with J gene TRBJ2-1; TRBD2 matches at 14 bases. J was trimmed by 8 bases and V by 5 bases; bases with no gene match: 5. The CDR3 extends over 15 amino acids. CDR1 and CDR2 (germline): SEHNR, FQNEAQ (reference sequence). CDR3 in amino acids: CASSTGTSGGYEQFF. The CDR3 region has the DNA TGTGCCAGCAGCACCGGGACTAGCGGGGGCTATGAGCAGTTCTTC.

This clonotype was recorded a few times. The chain carries TRBV4-1 and TRBJ1-2; 9 bases match TRBD1. J lost 1 base, V lost 1 base, and 1 base had no gene match. CDR3 length: 15 residues. CDR1 and CDR2 from the germline V gene are MGHRA and YSYEKL. The CDR3: CASSQGQGDNYGYTF. CDR3 DNA sequence: TGCGCCAGCAGCCAAGGACAGGGGGATAACTATGGCTACACCTTC.

The rearrangement joins TRBV7-3 to TRBJ1-2; D is unresolved. CDR1 and CDR2 from the germline V gene are SGHTA and FQGTGA. V was pared by 2 bases and J by 8 bases, with 12 bases between. The CDR3 extends over 13 amino acids. The CDR3 sequence: CASSLGGSEGYTF. The DNA for the CDR3 is TGTGCCAGCAGCTTAGGCGGTTCAGAGGGCTACACCTTC.

This clonotype was counted a few times. The chain is built from TRBV29-1 and TRBJ2-4, with 8 nucleotides matching TRBD2. The J segment lost 7 bases and the V segment lost 6 bases, leaving 8 bases of the junction unmatched. The CDR3 is 13 amino acids. From germline, CDR1 is SQVTM and CDR2 ANQGSEA. In DNA form, the CDR3 reads TGCAGCGTCGTGAGCGGGAGCGAGAACATTCAGTACTTC. Translating gives CSVVSGSENIQYF.

The chain joins TRBV24-1 to TRBJ2-7, with a weak D call TRBD1 (5 bases). The CDR3 is 12 residues long. The germline V gene has CDR1 KGHDR and CDR2 SFDVKD. Trimming shortened V by 3 bases and J by 7 bases, and 9 bases separated the two germline ends. The CDR3 region has the DNA TGTGCCACCAGTGATGGGGCTGGGGAGCAGTACTTC. Protein product: CATSDGAGEQYF.

To note about this clonotype: The conserved phenylalanine or tryptophan is not found at the CDR3 terminus, so this likely reflects a read error. J is TRBJ1-2 and V is TRBV18; TRBD1 matches 9 bases. Germline values: CDR1 KGHSH, CDR2 LQKENI. The V gene end was trimmed by 3 bases and the J gene end by 8 bases; junction bases not matched to a gene: 4. There are 13 residues in the CDR3. The DNA for the CDR3 is TGTGCCAGCTCACCTTGGACAGGGGAAGGCTACACCCTC. Its translation: CASSPWTGEGYTL.

The CDR3 bases are TGCGCCAGCACCCTAATCGTCCGCACAGATACGCAGTATTTT. This translates into CASTLIVRTDTQYF. The V and J genes are TRBV5-1 and TRBJ2-3; D unresolved. Trimming removed 6 bases at V and 1 base at J, with 12 bases between. The CDR3 contains 14 residues. The germline V gene encodes CDR1 SGHRS and CDR2 YFSETQ.

Only a few counts were recorded for this clonotype. The chain links TRBV27 to TRBJ2-1; weak D call: TRBD2 (6 bases). Looked up from germline, CDR1 is MNHEY and CDR2 is SMNVEV (reference sequence). This CDR3 spans 15 amino acids. Trimming shortened V by 1 base and J by 1 base, and 8 bases separated the two germline ends. As DNA, the CDR3 is TGTGCCAGCAGTTTATATGGGGGGTCCTACAATGAGCAGTTCTTC. Encoded protein: CASSLYGGSYNEQFF.

The J gene is TRBJ1-1, the V gene TRBV7-9; 8 bases line up with TRBD1. CDR1 and CDR2 (germline): SEHNR, FQNEAQ (reference sequence). The V gene end was trimmed by 4 bases and the J gene end by 10 bases; junction bases not matched to a gene: 23. The CDR3 is 18 residues long. This CDR3 reads CASSSGGAGGRNEEGAFF. The CDR3, as DNA: TGTGCCAGCAGCTCAGGTGGGGCAGGGGGCCGAAATGAAGAGGGAGCTTTCTTT.

In this sample, this clonotype turned up a few times. A read error may account for a junction end that differs from germline. The V call is TRBV20-1, the J call TRBJ2-7; D might be TRBD1 or TRBD2, each matching 7 bases. This CDR3 comprises 14 residues. Germline CDR1 DFQATT, CDR2 SNEGSKA (reference sequence). DNA of the CDR3: TGTAGTGCGAGCGGGACAGCCCTTAGCTACGAGCAGTACTTC. It yields the protein CSASGTALSYEQYF.

This chain uses TRBV28 with TRBJ2-3; a weak D match, TRBD2 (6 bases). The CDR3 is made up of 17 amino acids. The germline gives CDR1 MDHEN, CDR2 SYDVKM. The V and J ends lost 3 bases and 6 bases respectively, with 22 bases between them. Here the CDR3 reads CASSFGAGQGDMDTQYF. The CDR3 DNA is TGTGCCAGCAGTTTTGGAGCGGGTCAGGGCGATATGGATACGCAGTATTTT.

This clonotype was recorded a few times. This sequence joins TRBV6-1 and TRBJ2-3; the D is unclear. Per the germline V gene, CDR1 is MNHNS and CDR2 is SASEGT. Trimming pared 8 bases from V and 2 bases from J, leaving 5 bases between. The length of the CDR3 is 11 residues. CDR3 in amino acids: CASRITDTQYF. The CDR3 region has the DNA TGTGCCAGCCGTATCACAGATACGCAGTATTTT.

In this sample, this clonotype turned up a few times. One end of the junction fails to match germline, which may point to a read error. The chain combines TRBV6-5 with TRBJ2-7; D is unresolved. Germline V gene sequence: CDR1 MNHEY, CDR2 SVGAGI. CDR3 length equals 14 residues. The CDR3 region is CASSSTGNSYGQYF. CDR3 DNA: TGTGCCAGCAGTTCCACGGGCAACTCCTACGGGCAGTACTTC.

This clonotype was counted only a few times. J is TRBJ1-5 and V is TRBV5-1, with TRBD1 as a possible D gene (5 bases). Trimming pared 0 bases from V and 0 bases from J, leaving 10 bases between. CDR3 length: 16 amino acids. Germline values: CDR1 SGHRS, CDR2 YFSETQ. The CDR3 DNA is TGCGCCAGCAGCTTGGTGGGGGGAGATAGCAATCAGCCCCAGCATTTT. Translating it yields CASSLVGGDSNQPQHF.

This clonotype was detected a few times. J is TRBJ2-3 and V is TRBV20-1; 13 bases line up with TRBD2. The CDR3 covers 16 residues. With 3 bases clipped from V and 4 bases from J, the junction kept 7 bases outside the gene matches. Looked up from germline, CDR1 is DFQATT and CDR2 is SNEGSKA (reference sequence). CDR3 coding DNA: TGCAGTGCTAGCCGGACTAGCGGGAGTATCGCAGATACGCAGTATTTT. Amino acids: CSASRTSGSIADTQYF.

The rearrangement joins TRBV10-3 to TRBJ2-3, with 10 positions matching TRBD2. The CDR3 spans 16 residues. V gave up 2 bases and J gave up 2 bases; unmatched junction bases: 4. CDR1 and CDR2 (germline): ENHRY, SYGVKD. The CDR3 loop reads CAISELAGALTDTQYF. CDR3 coding DNA: TGTGCCATCAGTGAGCTAGCGGGGGCCCTCACAGATACGCAGTATTTT.

This clonotype came up a few times. The CDR3 DNA reads TGTGCCAGCAGCATCCAGGGGGCAAGGGAAAAACTGTTTTTT. It translates to CASSIQGAREKLFF. The chain recombines TRBV7-6 with TRBJ1-4; 8 bases align to TRBD1. The V and J ends lost 5 bases and 8 bases, in that order; junction bases with no gene match: 7. The germline CDR1 and CDR2 sequences are SGHVS and FNYEAQ. The length of the CDR3 is 14 residues.

For this clonotype: One end of the junction varies from germline; a read error may be responsible. The rearrangement links TRBV27 to TRBJ2-7, with a weak D call TRBD1 (5 bases). This CDR3 has 13 residues. Germline CDR1 is MNHEY and CDR2 is SMNVEV (reference sequence). The CDR3 DNA sequence: TGTGCCAACATCTCTACAGGTCCCTACGGGCAGTACTTC. Translation: CANISTGPYGQYF.

The chain carries TRBV20-1 and TRBJ1-1, with D possibly TRBD1 on 5 matching bases. The germline V gene encodes CDR1 DFQATT and CDR2 SNEGSKA (reference sequence). This CDR3 region has 13 residues. The V end was cut by 5 bases, the J end by 3 bases, with 13 bases between. The CDR3 protein is CSAQGVGDTEAFF. DNA for the CDR3: TGCAGTGCTCAGGGAGTTGGGGACACTGAAGCTTTCTTT.

The chain recombines TRBV30 with TRBJ2-3; D unclear. The CDR3 is 12 residues long. Germline values: CDR1 GTSNPN, CDR2 SVGIG (reference sequence). Deletions cut 3 bases from V and 7 bases from J, with 11 bases between. The CDR3 region is CAWRTPANTQYF. The CDR3 DNA is TGTGCCTGGAGGACCCCCGCAAATACGCAGTATTTT.

The V call is TRBV20-1, the J call TRBJ2-1; maybe TRBD2 (5 bases). Trimming stripped 3 bases from V and 3 bases from J, with 21 bases between. This CDR3 is built from 17 residues. Germline loops: CDR1 DFQATT, CDR2 SNEGSKA (reference sequence). The CDR3 DNA sequence: TGCAGTGCTAGGTCCCCGGGCTCTAGCAGAAGCTACAATGAGCAGTTCTTC. This gives the protein CSARSPGSSRSYNEQFF.